The clone carrying this T cell receptor beta chain was counted at least ten times. The antigen is unknown. Patients aged 18 to 65 had newly diagnosed hyperthyroidism of under 2 months' duration. Lactation, pregnancy, other autoimmune disease or uncontrolled infection led to exclusion of patients. The data were taken from a study of T cells in Graves' hyperthyroidism and ophthalmopathy. The investigators amplified TCR beta CDR3 regions from RNA transcripts. First-round RT-PCR targeting the TCR CDR3 was performed with the HTBI primer set. TCRdb passed the multiplex PCR reads through MiXCR, listing each CDR3 protein once. The table lists under 300,000 distinct CDR3 sequences, 13% of them singletons, with 7.5% to 8% in the top ten. The study's findings and limits: Among thyroid clonotypes expanded above 0.001, most also appeared in blood.

The TCR sequence derives from a woman aged 25 to 39 with Graves' hyperthyroidism that later progressed to Graves' ophthalmopathy. Sequencing was performed on blood.

CDR3 nucleotide sequence: TGTGCCAGCAGTCCACCGGGACAGGGTCAAGATACGCAGTATTTT. This encodes CASSPPGQGQDTQYF. The gene calls are TRBV28 and TRBJ2-3; 9 nucleotides align to TRBD1. Germline CDR1 reads MDHEN; CDR2 reads SYDVKM. The CDR3 consists of 15 residues. Losses at the gene ends were 5 bases for V and 5 bases for J; bases not matched to a gene: 8.